The clone carrying this TCR beta chain was observed a few times. Its antigen is currently unknown. Every sample had a minimum of 7 million PBMCs isolated. At least 5.5 micrograms of total RNA were extracted per sample. The entry originates in a study of blood T cells in healthy people across ages. Study-level background: Researchers report that template switching captured about one barcoded beta molecule per two T cells.

Primed by a sample-barcoded 5' primer and a J-beta primer mix, a second PCR proceeded for roughly 6 to 12 cycles. TCRdb recomputed calls from the 5' RACE reads with MiXCR, one row per CDR3 protein. The repertoire holds about 570,000 distinct CDR3 sequences, with approximately 27% as singletons. Study findings and constraints: Unknown donor CMV status possibly confounded expanded clonotype changes.

The CDR3 is 14 residues long. Germline V gives CDR1 MNHEY, CDR2 SVGEGT. Trimming pared 2 bases from V and 7 bases from J, leaving 13 bases between. The V gene is TRBV6-2 or TRBV6-3, the J gene TRBJ2-3; D is ambiguous. This TCR was recovered from a woman in her 70s in good health. Sample: blood. CDR3 amino acids: CASSYPPGSNTQYF. DNA of the CDR3: TGTGCCAGCAGTTACCCGCCTGGCTCGAATACGCAGTATTTT.